The clone carrying this T cell receptor (beta chain) has just one count. The antigen remains undetermined. The data were obtained in a study of human thymus T cells. Whole-study results and caveats: Thymic and blood repertoires appeared to show biased V and J gene usage. The related literature has documented a marked overlap of thymic repertoires among unrelated individuals.

This table comes from immunoSEQ multiplex PCR, and its TCRdb copy is limited to in-frame clones, with some not included. The table includes 100,000 to 150,000 clones, around 94% detected once. Thymic material originated from resections removed in the course of corrective heart surgery. Immunologically healthy infants in Finland undergoing congenital heart defect surgery were the donors. After removal of 5 bases from V and 1 base from J, the junction contained 8 bases not matched to a gene. CDR1 and CDR2 from the germline V gene are SGHTA and FQGNSA. The CDR3 has 16 amino acids. The sequence came from a boy under three years old with a congenital heart defect but otherwise immunologically healthy. The specimen sequenced was thymus tissue. The chain carries TRBV7-2 and TRBJ2-7; 10 bases fit TRBD2. The DNA of the CDR3 is TGTGCCAGCAGCCATGTAACTAGCGGGGCGTCCTACGAGCAGTACTTC. The encoded protein is CASSHVTSGASYEQYF.